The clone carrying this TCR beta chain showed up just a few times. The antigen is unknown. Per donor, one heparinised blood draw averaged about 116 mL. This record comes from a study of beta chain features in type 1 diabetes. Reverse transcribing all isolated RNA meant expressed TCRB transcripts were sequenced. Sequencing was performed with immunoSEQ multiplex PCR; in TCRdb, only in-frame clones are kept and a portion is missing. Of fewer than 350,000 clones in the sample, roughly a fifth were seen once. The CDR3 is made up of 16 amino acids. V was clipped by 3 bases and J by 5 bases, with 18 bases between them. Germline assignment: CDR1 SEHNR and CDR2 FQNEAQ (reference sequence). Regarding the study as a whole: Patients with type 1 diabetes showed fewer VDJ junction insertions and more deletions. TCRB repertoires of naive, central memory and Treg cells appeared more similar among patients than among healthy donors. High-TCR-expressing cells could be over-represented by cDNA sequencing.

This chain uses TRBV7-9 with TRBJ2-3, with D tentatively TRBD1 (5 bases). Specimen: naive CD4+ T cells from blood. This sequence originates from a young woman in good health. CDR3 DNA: TGTGCCAGCAGCTTTTTGGGCTTAGGGGAAGGAGATACGCAGTATTTT. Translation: CASSFLGLGEGDTQYF. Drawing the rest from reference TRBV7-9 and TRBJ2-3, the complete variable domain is DTGVSQNPRHKITKRGQNVTFRCDPISEHNRLYWYRQTLGQGPEFLTYFQNEAQLEKSRLLSDRFSAERPKGSFSTLEIQRTEQGDSAMYLCASSFLGLGEGDTQYFGPGTRLTVL.